Listed here are 23 T cell receptor beta chains from one sample, sequenced in a study of human T cells and chemical hapten exposure. The time point here: pre-sensitization, week 0. The treatment was: therapeutic diphenylcyclopropenone sensitization with weekly scalp DPC. TCRdb itself ran the RACE reads through MiXCR, one entry per CDR3 protein. The sample includes about 39,000 distinct CDR3 sequences, about an eighth of them seen just once. The sequencing used whole blood, collected in connection with sensitization to the hapten diphenylcyclopropenone (DPC). All receptors come from a woman aged 30 to 39 with alopecia areata. Some clones in this sample may be carry-over from other donors' samples.

V and J are TRBV5-1 and TRBJ2-1, with a tentative D call TRBD1 (5 bases). The CDR3 contains 18 residues. Looked up from germline, CDR1 is SGHRS and CDR2 is YFSETQ. V lost 4 bases, J lost 0 bases, and 20 bases lay in between. The CDR3, as DNA: TGCGCCAGCAGCCTTTCCGGGCAGGGTATAAACTCCTACAATGAGCAGTTCTTC. Translating it yields CASSLSGQGINSYNEQFF.

The chain uses TRBV4-2 and TRBJ1-6, with D possibly TRBD1 on 5 matching bases. Germline V gene lookup returns CDR1 LGHNA and CDR2 YNFKEQ. The CDR3 extends over 16 amino acids. Trimming cost V 1 base and J 6 bases, with 13 bases left between them. CDR3 loop: CASSQVAGAGNSPLHF. CDR3 in DNA: TGTGCCAGCAGCCAAGTTGCCGGGGCCGGTAATTCACCCCTCCACTTT.

The chain is built from TRBV5-1 and TRBJ2-7; 11 bases fit TRBD2. V lost 3 bases and J lost 2; bases outside the gene matches: 4. The length of the CDR3 is 15 residues. Germline V lookup: CDR1 SGHRS, CDR2 YFSETQ. The chain's CDR3 is CASSSGTSGAYEQYF. In DNA form, the CDR3 reads TGCGCCAGCAGCTCCGGGACTAGCGGTGCCTACGAGCAGTACTTC.

In its sample, this clonotype was seen many times. V gene TRBV10-1 combines with J gene TRBJ2-2, with unresolved D. Germline V gives CDR1 WNHNN, CDR2 SYGVQD (reference sequence). The CDR3 loop spans 11 amino acids. Trimming removed 4 bases from V and 7 bases from J, with 4 bases in between. CDR3 DNA sequence: TGCGCCAGCAGTGTTGGCGGGGAGCTGTTTTTT. It encodes CASSVGGELFF.

In its sample, this clonotype was seen many times. The chain recombines TRBV20-1 with TRBJ1-6; 7 bases agree with TRBD1. The CDR3 is 15 residues long. The J segment lost 6 bases and the V segment lost 3 bases, leaving 8 bases of the junction unmatched. Germline V gene data show CDR1 as DFQATT and CDR2 as SNEGSKA (reference sequence). In DNA, the CDR3 is TGCAGTGCTAGCATCCGGGACAGAGTTAATTCACCCCTCCACTTT. Encoded protein: CSASIRDRVNSPLHF.

This chain connects TRBV6-2 or TRBV6-3 to TRBJ1-5, with TRBD1 matching over 8 bases. This CDR3 region has 15 residues. Per germline, CDR1 MNHEY and CDR2 SVGEGT. J lost 3 bases, V lost 1 base, and 2 bases had no gene match. The CDR3 DNA reads TGTGCCAGCAGTTACTTGGGACAGGTCAATCAGCCCCAGCATTTT. Protein product: CASSYLGQVNQPQHF.

This clonotype was observed a handful of times. The rearrangement links TRBV12-3 or TRBV12-4 to TRBJ2-1; TRBD2 aligns across 8 bases. Trimming at V came to 5 bases and at J to 7 bases, leaving 16 bases not matched to a gene. This CDR3 comprises 17 residues. The CDR3 nucleotides read TGTGCCAGCAGTGACGCGGGCGTGGCGGGAGGCGGAAATGAGCAGTTCTTC. Translation: CASSDAGVAGGGNEQFF.

In its sample, this clonotype was seen many times. The V and J genes are TRBV3-1 and TRBJ2-7, with D perhaps TRBD2 (6 bases). The CDR3 spans 16 residues. Trimming left V 1 base short and J 6 bases short, with 19 bases between. Germline V gene data show CDR1 as LGHDT and CDR2 as YNNKEL (reference sequence). CDR3 amino acids: CASSQGYGPREREQYF. The CDR3 DNA reads as TGTGCCAGCAGCCAAGGGTATGGGCCCCGGGAGCGCGAGCAGTACTTC.

At least ten counts were recorded for this clonotype. DNA for the CDR3: TGCGCCAGCAGCCAAGGGCTACTCAATCAGCCCCAGCATTTT. It codes for CASSQGLLNQPQHF. The chain recombines TRBV4-3 with TRBJ1-5, with D hard to call. This CDR3 is built from 14 residues. V lost 1 base to trimming and J lost 3 bases, with 7 bases between them. The germline gives CDR1 LGHNA, CDR2 YSLEER.

This clonotype occurred many times. This sequence joins TRBV18 and TRBJ2-5; no firm D call. Trimming took 4 bases from V and 1 from J, leaving 13 bases between them. The CDR3 is 15 amino acids. Germline V gene sequence: CDR1 KGHSH, CDR2 LQKENI. The CDR3 DNA follows: TGTGCCAGCTCACGTTCCCGGGCAGCCCAAGAGACCCAGTACTTC. Encoded protein: CASSRSRAAQETQYF.

This clonotype came up a few times. The J gene is TRBJ2-5, the V gene TRBV5-1; the D gene could be TRBD1 or TRBD2 (5 bases each). Germline CDR1 is SGHRS and CDR2 is YFSETQ. The CDR3 extends over 12 amino acids. V lost 3 bases and J 4 bases, leaving 7 bases between the germline ends. The CDR3 DNA sequence: TGCGCCAGCAGCTGGGGGAGAGAGACCCAGTACTTC. This encodes CASSWGRETQYF.

This clonotype was seen ten or more times. The chain recombines TRBV6-2 or TRBV6-3 with TRBJ2-6, with 10 nucleotides matching TRBD1. The CDR3 sequence is 19 residues long. CDR1 is MNHEY, CDR2 SVGEGT, per germline. The V and J ends lost 2 bases and 2 bases, in that order; junction bases with no gene match: 9. The CDR3 nucleotides read TGTGCCAGCAGTTACCCGAGCGGGACAGGGGCTCCTGGGGCCAACGTCCTGACTTTC. This codes for CASSYPSGTGAPGANVLTF.

DNA for the CDR3: TGTGCCAGCAGCTCCCTAGCGGGCCTTATTGACGGCAATGAGCAGTTCTTC. The encoded protein is CASSSLAGLIDGNEQFF. The chain couples TRBV7-9 to TRBJ2-1; 8 bases match TRBD2. V gave up 4 bases and J gave up 6 bases; unmatched junction bases: 14. The CDR3 consists of 17 residues. Germline V gives CDR1 SEHNR, CDR2 FQNEAQ (reference sequence).

The chain couples TRBV4-3 to TRBJ2-1; possibly TRBD1 or TRBD2 for D (5 bases each). Deletions cut 0 bases from V and 8 bases from J, with 17 bases between. Germline V gives CDR1 LGHNA, CDR2 YSLEER. This CDR3 region has 16 residues. CDR3 sequence: CASSQDPRGGIDEQFF. In DNA, the CDR3 is TGCGCCAGCAGCCAAGATCCCCGTGGGGGTATCGATGAGCAGTTCTTC.

Concerning this clonotype: It may be a read error: a sequence one base away is much more abundant. The chain is built from TRBV9 and TRBJ2-2; D might be TRBD1 or TRBD2, each matching 6 bases. The length of the CDR3 is 13 residues. Germline CDR1 SGDLS, CDR2 YYNGEE. DNA of the CDR3: TGTGCCAGCAGCGTAGATGGGGGCGGGGAGGTGTTTTTT. This gives the protein CASSVDGGGEVFF.

There are many counts of this clonotype. V gene TRBV4-2 combines with J gene TRBJ1-3, with TRBD1 matching over 7 bases. CDR3 length: 15 amino acids. From germline, CDR1 is LGHNA and CDR2 YNFKEQ. Trimming at V came to 1 base and at J to 3 bases, leaving 3 bases not matched to a gene. The CDR3 region has the DNA TGTGCCAGCAGCCAAGCCAGGGGGATTGGAAACACCATATATTTT. Translating it yields CASSQARGIGNTIYF.

In this sample, this clonotype turned up many times. The CDR3 loop is CASSLVSAGGNEQFF. The CDR3 DNA reads as TGTGCCAGCAGCTTAGTATCGGCAGGGGGCAATGAGCAGTTCTTC. This chain uses TRBV11-2 with TRBJ2-1, with TRBD1 matching over 7 bases. Germline CDR1 reads SGHAT; CDR2 reads FQNNGV. Trimming took 1 base from V and 6 from J; bases not matched to a gene: 6. The CDR3 is 15 amino acids.

This clonotype has ten or more counts. This chain connects TRBV28 to TRBJ2-5, with TRBD2 matching over 11 bases. This CDR3 is 13 amino acids long. Germline assignment: CDR1 MDHEN and CDR2 SYDVKM. Unmatched junction bases numbered 1, after V lost 6 bases and J lost 4 bases. The CDR3, as DNA: TGTGCCAGCAGGACTAGCGGGACAGAGACCCAGTACTTC. It specifies CASRTSGTETQYF.

This sequence joins TRBV6-4 and TRBJ2-1; 7 nucleotides align to TRBD2. The V segment lost 2 bases and the J segment 7 bases; nucleotides outside the gene matches: 8. The CDR3 length is 15 residues. Germline CDR1 and CDR2: MRHNA and SNTAGT. CDR3 in amino acids: CASSDRGLPSNEQFF. Here the CDR3 DNA reads TGTGCCAGCAGTGACAGGGGACTACCCTCAAATGAGCAGTTCTTC.

This clonotype has a count of ten or more. The rearrangement links TRBV20-1 to TRBJ2-7; 9 bases are shared with TRBD2. CDR1 and CDR2 from the germline V gene are DFQATT and SNEGSKA (reference sequence). This CDR3 is 15 amino acids long. J was trimmed by 5 bases and V by 6 bases; bases with no gene match: 14. The chain's CDR3 is CSARKEGTSRNEQYF. The CDR3 DNA reads TGCAGTGCCAGAAAGGAAGGGACTAGCAGAAACGAGCAGTACTTC.

The chain is built from TRBV29-1 and TRBJ2-5; 8 nucleotides line up with TRBD2. Germline V lookup: CDR1 SQVTM, CDR2 ANQGSEA. This CDR3 comprises 12 residues. J gave up 4 bases and V 4 bases, and 2 bases lay outside the gene matches. CDR3 sequence reads: CSVGLATETQYF. The CDR3 coding sequence is TGCAGCGTTGGACTAGCGACAGAGACCCAGTACTTC. Full variable domain (missing parts from reference TRBV29-1 and TRBJ2-5): SAVISQKPSRDICQRGTSLTIQCQVDSQVTMMFWYRQQPGQSLTLIATANQGSEATYESGFVIDKFPISRPNLTFSTLTVSNMSPEDSSIYLCSVGLATETQYFGPGTRLLVL.

In its sample, this clonotype was seen many times. The rearrangement links TRBV6-5 to TRBJ2-7; D is possibly TRBD2 (6 bases). CDR3 length: 14 residues. Per germline, CDR1 MNHEY and CDR2 SVGAGI. The V end was cut by 0 bases, the J end by 7 bases, with 13 bases between. The CDR3 bases are TGTGCCAGCAGTTACTCTGACGGGAGCGGGGAGCAGTACTTC. Its translation is CASSYSDGSGEQYF.

This sequence joins TRBV7-3 and TRBJ2-1; D might be TRBD2 (5 bases). CDR3 size: 12 residues. The germline V gene has CDR1 SGHTA and CDR2 FQGTGA. The V and J ends lost 4 bases and 10 bases respectively, with 11 bases between them. CDR3 residues: CASSSHEGEQFF. Written as DNA, the CDR3 is TGTGCCAGCAGCTCCCACGAGGGCGAGCAGTTCTTC.